These 27 T cell receptor beta chains share one sample of origin, sequenced in a study of post-analysis software for immune sequencing data. Study-wide findings and caveats: When patients were compared with controls, a handful of TRBV segments were more frequent, TRBV5-6, TRBV5-1 and TRBV20-1 among them.

No cognate antigen is known for these TCRs. The TCR beta cDNA libraries carried unique molecular identifiers. TCRdb reprocessed the PCR reads with MiXCR, giving one entry per CDR3 protein. The sample yields around 700,000 distinct CDR3 sequences, roughly three fifths seen once. Material: blood. These receptors all come from a girl aged 2 to 9 with multiple sclerosis.

V usage is TRBV4-2 and J usage is TRBJ2-3, with TRBD2 identical over 10 bases. Per the germline V gene, CDR1 is LGHNA and CDR2 is YNFKEQ. This CDR3 contains 16 residues. The junction had 5 bases not matched to a gene; V was cut back by 1 base and J by 4 bases. The CDR3 is CASSQGGLAIPDTQYF. As DNA, the CDR3 is TGTGCCAGCAGCCAAGGGGGACTAGCGATCCCAGATACGCAGTATTTT.

The chain is built from TRBV5-1 and TRBJ2-7; perhaps TRBD1 as D (6 bases). Germline CDR1 is SGHRS and CDR2 is YFSETQ. CDR3 length equals 14 residues. The ends were cut back, 5 bases at V and 2 bases at J, with 14 bases in the middle. For the CDR3, the DNA is TGCGCCAGCAGTACCAGGGGTAGGGCCTACGAGCAGTACTTC. It codes for CASSTRGRAYEQYF.

The J gene is TRBJ1-1, the V gene TRBV10-2; D is unresolved. The V end lost 7 bases, the J end lost 1 base, and 10 bases lay between the germline ends. CDR3 length: 13 residues. The germline V gene encodes CDR1 WSHSY and CDR2 SAAADI. The CDR3 sequence is CASNSHTNTEAFF. The CDR3 DNA is TGCGCCAGCAACTCACACACGAACACTGAAGCTTTCTTT.

J is TRBJ2-7 and V is TRBV29-1; maybe TRBD2 (7 bases). With 2 bases removed from V and 3 bases from J, the gap between germline ends came to 11 bases. This CDR3 contains 13 residues. Germline V CDR1 and CDR2: SQVTM, ANQGSEA. The CDR3 DNA follows: TGCAGCGTTGAATTGGGGGGGCTCTACGAGCAGTACTTC. Amino acids: CSVELGGLYEQYF.

This clonotype has just a few counts. This chain links TRBV29-1 with TRBJ1-2; TRBD1 agrees at 7 bases. The V gene end was trimmed by 7 bases and the J gene end by 2 bases; junction bases not matched to a gene: 7. The CDR3 runs to 13 residues. The germline gives CDR1 SQVTM, CDR2 ANQGSEA. The CDR3 sequence: CSATPTGNYGYTF. In DNA, the CDR3 is TGCAGCGCTACCCCGACAGGGAACTATGGCTACACCTTC. Full variable domain (outside the CDR3, taken from reference TRBV29-1 and TRBJ1-2): SAVISQKPSRDICQRGTSLTIQCQVDSQVTMMFWYRQQPGQSLTLIATANQGSEATYESGFVIDKFPISRPNLTFSTLTVSNMSPEDSSIYLCSATPTGNYGYTFGSGTRLTVV.

The chain links TRBV6-1 to TRBJ2-1, with 7 bases fitting TRBD1. The CDR3 loop spans 15 amino acids. In germline, CDR1 is MNHNS, CDR2 SASEGT. J lost 4 bases, V lost 7 bases, and 10 bases had no gene match. This CDR3 is CASTGDRVPYNEQFF. CDR3 coding DNA: TGTGCCAGCACCGGAGACAGGGTACCGTACAATGAGCAGTTCTTC.

J is TRBJ2-6 and V is TRBV10-3, with TRBD1 identical over 8 bases. Trimming removed 6 bases from V and 2 bases from J; junction bases left unmatched: 9. CDR1 ENHRY and CDR2 SYGVKD come from the germline V gene. This CDR3 spans 17 amino acids. The CDR3 nucleotides read TGTGCCATCAGAGGACAGGGAATGACGCCTGGGGCCAACGTCCTGACTTTC. It codes for CAIRGQGMTPGANVLTF.

There are a few counts of this clonotype. This CDR3 reads CSVDGAGSDYEQYF. The CDR3 region has the DNA TGCAGCGTCGATGGGGCAGGGTCTGACTACGAGCAGTACTTC. V is TRBV29-1 and J is TRBJ2-7, with a possible D match to TRBD1 (5 bases). CDR1 SQVTM and CDR2 ANQGSEA come from the germline V gene. This CDR3 has 14 residues. V lost 6 bases and J lost 3, with 18 bases in between.

The chain joins TRBV11-2 to TRBJ2-5; D might be TRBD1 or TRBD2, each matching 5 bases. This CDR3 has 14 amino acids. Germline V gives CDR1 SGHAT, CDR2 FQNNGV. V lost 5 bases to trimming and J lost 2 bases, with 12 bases between them. The CDR3 reads CASSAGTLQETQYF. The CDR3 region has the DNA TGTGCCAGCAGCGCCGGGACGCTACAAGAGACCCAGTACTTC.

The chain joins TRBV20-1 to TRBJ2-3; D uncertain. Germline loops: CDR1 DFQATT, CDR2 SNEGSKA (reference sequence). The CDR3 has 16 amino acids. Trimming shortened V by 0 bases and J by 4 bases, and 17 bases separated the two germline ends. CDR3 bases: TGCAGTGCTAGAGACGGGTTGTCTGGTGAATCAGATACGCAGTATTTT. It codes for CSARDGLSGESDTQYF.

V is TRBV20-1 and J is TRBJ2-1; 10 positions match TRBD1. Germline CDR1 reads DFQATT; CDR2 reads SNEGSKA (reference sequence). The CDR3 loop spans 14 amino acids. Germline trimming cut 5 bases from V and 7 bases from J; bases unmatched to any gene: 8. For the CDR3, the DNA is TGCAGTGCTCGACCGGGACAGGGGATAAATGAGCAGTTCTTC. Translation: CSARPGQGINEQFF.

A few counts support this clonotype. The J gene is TRBJ2-7, the V gene TRBV29-1; D is perhaps TRBD2 (5 bases). Trimming took 1 base from V and 2 from J, leaving 6 bases between them. Germline values: CDR1 SQVTM, CDR2 ANQGSEA. The CDR3 contains 12 residues. The CDR3 nucleotides read TGCAGCGTTGAAGGAGCGGCCTACGAGCAGTACTTC. This encodes CSVEGAAYEQYF.

The chain links TRBV20-1 to TRBJ2-1; D not resolved. This CDR3 spans 16 amino acids. Germline values: CDR1 DFQATT, CDR2 SNEGSKA (reference sequence). V lost 0 bases and J 3 bases, leaving 15 bases between the germline ends. CDR3 sequence (DNA): TGCAGTGCTAGAGATCAGAACGGGCCCCTCTACAATGAGCAGTTCTTC. As protein: CSARDQNGPLYNEQFF.

There are a few counts of this clonotype. The CDR3 region is CASSPRTGDNGEQYF. The CDR3 DNA is TGCGCCAGCAGCCCGAGGACAGGGGATAACGGCGAGCAGTACTTC. This chain uses TRBV5-1 with TRBJ2-7; 9 bases align to TRBD1. There are 15 residues in the CDR3. Germline CDR1 SGHRS, CDR2 YFSETQ. The trim removed 4 bases at V and 6 bases at J, leaving 11 bases unmatched.

The rearrangement links TRBV11-2 to TRBJ2-7, with D tentatively TRBD1 (6 bases). Germline loops: CDR1 SGHAT, CDR2 FQNNGV. Trimming removed 1 base from V and 2 bases from J, with 12 bases in between. There are 15 residues in the CDR3. The CDR3 DNA reads as TGTGCCAGCAGCTTAGGGGCAGGGGTCACCTACGAGCAGTACTTC. Its translation: CASSLGAGVTYEQYF.

This sequence joins TRBV29-1 and TRBJ1-2; D may be TRBD1 (6 bases). Trimming took off 2 bases at V and 4 bases at J, with 17 bases between the two ends. Germline-derived CDR1 and CDR2 are SQVTM and ANQGSEA. This CDR3 comprises 15 residues. This chain's CDR3 is CSVENRQARGYGYTF. DNA of the CDR3: TGCAGCGTTGAAAATAGACAGGCCCGGGGCTATGGCTACACCTTC.

This clonotype was recorded once. The chain has TRBV4-1 and TRBJ2-1, with D possibly called TRBD1 or TRBD2 (5 bases each). This CDR3 contains 16 residues. V was shortened by 4 bases and J by 8 bases, with 21 bases between the two germline ends. The germline CDR1 and CDR2 sequences are MGHRA and YSYEKL. The CDR3 spells CASSPKGPVVGDEQFF. The CDR3 coding sequence is TGCGCCAGCAGCCCAAAGGGGCCGGTAGTGGGGGATGAGCAGTTCTTC.

The chain carries TRBV24-1 and TRBJ2-1; the D gene could be TRBD1 or TRBD2 (5 bases each). Trimming pared 3 bases from V and 7 bases from J, leaving 15 bases between. This CDR3 has 15 residues. Germline values: CDR1 KGHDR, CDR2 SFDVKD. CDR3 protein: CATSDRRIGVNEQFF. The CDR3 bases are TGTGCCACCAGTGATCGGAGGATAGGGGTAAATGAGCAGTTCTTC.

V usage is TRBV6-5 and J usage is TRBJ2-1; D might be TRBD2 (5 bases). V was cut by 0 bases and J by 1 base, with 10 bases left in between. This CDR3 contains 16 residues. Germline CDR1 is MNHEY and CDR2 is SVGAGI. The CDR3 DNA follows: TGTGCCAGCAGTTACTCATGGGAGCCTTCCTACAATGAGCAGTTCTTC. Encoded protein: CASSYSWEPSYNEQFF.

The table lists this clonotype with a count of one. The chain's CDR3 is CASSGGDEETQYF. The DNA for the CDR3 is TGCGCCAGCAGCGGGGGAGATGAAGAGACCCAGTACTTC. This chain connects TRBV5-1 to TRBJ2-5; possibly TRBD1 or TRBD2 for D (5 bases each). The CDR3 has 13 amino acids. Germline V gene data show CDR1 as SGHRS and CDR2 as YFSETQ. Trimming removed 4 bases at V and 3 bases at J, with 10 bases between.

This chain uses TRBV20-1 with TRBJ2-1; TRBD1 agrees at 8 bases. Losses at the gene ends were 5 bases for V and 6 bases for J; bases not matched to a gene: 6. This CDR3 region has 13 residues. Germline V gives CDR1 DFQATT, CDR2 SNEGSKA (reference sequence). The CDR3 DNA reads as TGCAGTGCTGGCAGGACAGGGTCCAATGAGCAGTTCTTC. Translation gives CSAGRTGSNEQFF.

There are a few counts of this clonotype. The chain couples TRBV7-2 to TRBJ2-1; D is uncertain. The CDR3 loop spans 14 amino acids. V was pared by 2 bases and J by 6 bases, with 11 bases between. Germline CDR1 reads SGHTA; CDR2 reads FQGNSA. CDR3 amino acids: CASSLKYGPNEQFF. CDR3 sequence (DNA): TGTGCCAGCAGCTTAAAGTACGGTCCCAATGAGCAGTTCTTC. Drawing the rest from reference TRBV7-2 and TRBJ2-1, the complete variable domain is GAGVSQSPSNKVTEKGKDVELRCDPISGHTALYWYRQSLGQGLEFLIYFQGNSAPDKSGLPSDRFSAERTGGSVSTLTIQRTQQEDSAVYLCASSLKYGPNEQFFGPGTRLTVL.

In its sample, this clonotype was seen once. In DNA form, the CDR3 reads TGCAGTGCAAAGCAGGGGGGACCCACAGATACGCAGTATTTT. As protein: CSAKQGGPTDTQYF. The chain joins TRBV20-1 to TRBJ2-3; possible D gene TRBD1, 7 bases. CDR1 is DFQATT and CDR2 is SNEGSKA in the germline V gene (reference sequence). V lost 6 bases and J lost 2, with 15 bases in between. The CDR3 sequence is 14 residues long.

The V gene is TRBV5-1, the J gene TRBJ2-4; TRBD1 is a possible D gene (6 bases). The V and J ends lost 4 bases and 8 bases respectively, with 22 bases between them. CDR1 SGHRS and CDR2 YFSETQ come from the germline V gene. The CDR3 contains 16 residues. CDR3 in amino acids: CASSLGVSGDRDIQYF. CDR3 bases: TGCGCCAGCAGCCTGGGAGTGTCAGGGGATCGTGACATTCAGTACTTC.

V gene TRBV29-1 combines with J gene TRBJ2-7; 13 nucleotides line up with TRBD2. The CDR3 has 13 amino acids. Germline trimming cut 6 bases from V and 5 bases from J; bases unmatched to any gene: 4. Germline V gene data show CDR1 as SQVTM and CDR2 as ANQGSEA. CDR3 region: CSVAGLAGDEQYF. The CDR3 DNA is TGCAGCGTCGCTGGACTAGCGGGAGACGAGCAGTACTTC.

This chain joins TRBV5-1 and TRBJ2-7, with 10 bases identical to TRBD2. Germline V gene lookup returns CDR1 SGHRS and CDR2 YFSETQ. The CDR3 has 16 residues. J gave up 0 bases and V 1 base, and 4 bases lay outside the gene matches. CDR3 DNA sequence: TGCGCCAGCAGCTTGCTATCTAGCGGGAGCTCCTACGAGCAGTACTTC. It specifies CASSLLSSGSSYEQYF.

This rearrangement joins TRBV29-1 to TRBJ2-2; the D is unclear. The germline V gene has CDR1 SQVTM and CDR2 ANQGSEA. Trimming removed 0 bases at V and 3 bases at J, with 8 bases between. This CDR3 spans 14 amino acids. For the CDR3, the DNA is TGCAGCGTTGAAGACTTGACGGACACCGGGGAGCTGTTTTTT. This translates into CSVEDLTDTGELFF.